Listed below are T cell receptor beta chains from one sample, sequenced in a study of blood T cell repertoires in COVID-19. Data came from immunoSEQ multiplex PCR; TCRdb stores just in-frame clones and leaves some out. Here the sample spans about 150,000 clones, 80% to 85% being singletons. Material for sequencing was PBMCs or T cells enriched from blood (not recorded which). The receptors derive from a woman aged 45-65 years who had recovered from COVID-19. The CDR3 runs from the conserved cysteine through the conserved F or W. The D gene is left open where the match is weak. Size tells how often a clone was seen (once, few, many) or the class of an expanded clone, and some rows leave it out.

abundance	v_gene	j_gene	d_gene	CDR3aa	CDR3nt
-	TRBV11-3	TRBJ2-3	TRBD2	CASSQGTSGQDTQYF	TGTGCCAGCAGCCAAGGGACTAGCGGCCAAGATACGCAGTATTTT
-	TRBV5-6	TRBJ1-6	-	CASSQHRADSPLHF	TGTGCCAGCAGCCAACACAGGGCTGATTCACCCCTCCACTTT
-	TRBV5-4	TRBJ2-7	-	CASSLEAGYEQYF	TGTGCCAGCAGCTTGGAGGCAGGCTACGAGCAGTACTTC
-	TRBV9	TRBJ1-6	TRBD1	CASTSSRDRDNSPLHF	TGTGCCAGCACCTCTTCGCGGGACAGAGATAATTCACCCCTCCACTTT
-	TRBV7-2	TRBJ2-7	-	CASSSKRYYEQYF	TGTGCCAGCAGCAGCAAGCGGTACTACGAGCAGTACTTC
-	TRBV27	TRBJ1-2	-	CASTDRPAYGYTF	TGTGCCAGCACCGACAGGCCCGCTTATGGCTACACCTTC
once	TRBV5-6	TRBJ1-2	TRBD1	CASSPGTGLYGYTF	TGTGCCAGCAGCCCCGGGACAGGCCTATATGGCTACACCTTC
once	TRBV6-2/TRBV6-3	TRBJ1-2	-	CASSPQGNYGYTF	TGTGCCAGCAGCCCGCAGGGCAACTATGGCTACACCTTC
-	TRBV7-2	TRBJ1-2	-	CASSFPRANYGYTF	TGTGCCAGCAGCTTCCCCAGGGCTAACTATGGCTACACCTTC
-	TRBV11-3	TRBJ2-7	-	CASSSGLSYEQYF	TGTGCCAGCAGCTCGGGACTCAGCTACGAGCAGTACTTC
-	TRBV11-2	TRBJ1-3	-	CASSSRDSRSGNTIYF	TGTGCCAGCAGCAGCCGGGACTCACGCTCTGGAAACACCATATATTTT
-	TRBV19	TRBJ1-2	-	CASSQYQGPGYTF	TGTGCCAGTAGTCAATATCAGGGGCCGGGCTACACCTTC
-	TRBV19	TRBJ1-6	-	CASKRGRSSPLHF	TGTGCCAGTAAGCGGGGAAGGAGCTCACCCCTCCACTTT
-	TRBV28	TRBJ1-5	-	CASSFRQTRNQPQHF	TGTGCCAGCAGTTTTCGGCAGACACGCAATCAGCCCCAGCATTTT
-	TRBV7-3	TRBJ2-3	-	CASSLGIGGSDTQYF	TGTGCCAGCAGCTTAGGGATCGGGGGTTCAGATACGCAGTATTTT
-	TRBV10-3	TRBJ1-4	TRBD1	CAISDLQGNEKLFF	TGTGCCATCAGTGATTTACAGGGGAATGAAAAACTGTTTTTT
-	TRBV7-2	TRBJ2-3	TRBD2	CASSQSGGATTQYF	TGTGCCAGCAGCCAGAGCGGGGGGGCAACTACGCAGTATTTT
-	TRBV7-7	TRBJ2-5	TRBD1	CASSFTGESLETQYF	TGTGCTAGCAGCTTTACAGGGGAGAGTTTAGAGACCCAGTACTTC
-	TRBV7-9	TRBJ2-2	-	CASSGKGGMTGELFF	TGTGCCAGCAGCGGGAAAGGCGGGATGACCGGGGAGCTGTTTTTT
-	TRBV7-9	TRBJ2-7	-	CASSLTAISPYEQYF	TGTGCCAGCAGCTTAACTGCTATCTCACCCTACGAGCAGTACTTC
few	TRBV2	TRBJ1-6	TRBD1	CASIALPGQGGSPLHF	TGTGCCAGCATCGCATTACCGGGACAGGGAGGCTCACCCCTCCACTTT
-	TRBV5-8	TRBJ1-4	-	CASSRGGRAFNEKLFF	TGTGCCAGCAGCCGCGGGGGGCGGGCCTTCAATGAAAAACTGTTTTTT
-	TRBV28	TRBJ1-4	TRBD1	CASRPQGGTNEKLFF	TGTGCCAGCAGACCCCAGGGGGGAACTAATGAAAAACTGTTTTTT
few	TRBV28	TRBJ1-4	-	CASSPRPQRMNEKLFF	TGTGCCAGCAGTCCTCGCCCACAGCGGATGAATGAAAAACTGTTTTTT
-	TRBV7-2	TRBJ1-3	-	CASSLSFGTVSGNTIYF	TGTGCCAGCAGCTTATCCTTCGGTACAGTCTCTGGAAACACCATATATTTT
-	TRBV19	TRBJ1-3	-	CASSIPNSGNTIYF	TGTGCCAGTAGTATACCAAACTCTGGAAACACCATATATTTT
-	TRBV9	TRBJ2-2	-	CASSVGGLVGELFF	TGTGCCAGCAGCGTAGGCGGGTTGGTCGGGGAGCTGTTTTTT
-	TRBV9	TRBJ1-1	-	CASSVGGTAGNTEAFF	TGTGCCAGCAGCGTGGGGGGAACAGCGGGGAACACTGAAGCTTTCTTT
-	TRBV18	TRBJ1-3	-	CASSPRPGQAESGNTIYF	TGTGCCAGCTCACCAAGGCCTGGTCAGGCAGAATCTGGAAACACCATATATTTT
-	TRBV13	TRBJ1-4	-	CASSLGDRTNEKLFF	TGTGCCAGCAGCTTAGGGGACAGAACTAATGAAAAACTGTTTTTT
-	TRBV6-2/TRBV6-3	TRBJ1-6	-	CASSWRGAELHF	TGTGCCAGCAGCTGGCGCGGGGCCGAACTCCACTTT
-	TRBV18	TRBJ1-6	-	CASSPISSSSYNSPLHF	TGTGCCAGCTCACCTATCTCCTCTAGCTCCTATAATTCACCCCTCCACTTT
-	TRBV7-6	TRBJ2-1	-	CASSSQSGYPLNEQFF	TGTGCCAGCAGCTCCCAGAGCGGGTACCCTCTCAATGAGCAGTTCTTC
once	TRBV6-6	TRBJ2-7	-	CASRPGQGTYEQYF	TGTGCCAGCAGACCCGGTCAGGGGACCTACGAGCAGTACTTC
-	TRBV6-5	TRBJ1-1	-	CASKLLANTEAFF	TGTGCCAGCAAGTTATTGGCGAACACTGAAGCTTTCTTT
-	TRBV18	TRBJ2-3	TRBD2	CASSPSGTGGSDTQYF	TGTGCCAGCTCACCAAGCGGCACGGGAGGGTCAGATACGCAGTATTTT
-	TRBV6-2/TRBV6-3	TRBJ1-5	TRBD1	CASSRDRVGGSNQPQHF	TGTGCCAGCAGCCGAGACAGGGTCGGAGGCAGCAATCAGCCCCAGCATTTT
few	TRBV5-4	TRBJ2-2	-	CASSLHGHGGELFF	TGTGCCAGCAGCTTGCACGGACATGGCGGGGAGCTGTTTTTT
-	TRBV4-3	TRBJ2-2	TRBD2	CASSQVGGGALTGELFF	TGCGCCAGCAGCCAAGTCGGCGGGGGGGCCCTCACCGGGGAGCTGTTTTTT
-	TRBV27	TRBJ1-5	-	CASSIAALSNQPQHF	TGTGCCAGCAGTATCGCGGCCCTTAGCAATCAGCCCCAGCATTTT
-	TRBV28	TRBJ1-1	-	CASSQDRNTEAFF	TGTGCCAGCAGCCAGGACAGGAACACTGAAGCTTTCTTT
few	TRBV6-5	TRBJ2-7	-	CASSWTERSYEQYF	TGTGCCAGCAGCTGGACAGAAAGATCCTACGAGCAGTACTTC
-	TRBV19	TRBJ1-1	-	CASSIDRVGSEAFF	TGTGCCAGTAGTATAGACAGGGTTGGGTCTGAAGCTTTCTTT
few	TRBV5-1	TRBJ2-1	TRBD1	CASSLDRGSEQFF	TGCGCCAGCAGCTTGGACAGGGGATCTGAGCAGTTCTTC
-	TRBV7-2	TRBJ2-7	-	CASSFTGPYEQYF	TGTGCCAGCAGCTTCACGGGTCCCTACGAGCAGTACTTC
-	TRBV2	TRBJ1-5	-	CASSQAGLDQPQHF	TGTGCCAGCAGCCAGGCAGGGTTAGATCAGCCCCAGCATTTT
-	TRBV28	TRBJ2-7	-	CASSLIRRGPLAEQYF	TGTGCCAGCAGTCTTATACGGAGGGGGCCTCTAGCCGAGCAGTACTTC
-	TRBV7-9	TRBJ2-7	-	CASSLGTAASYEQYF	TGTGCCAGCAGCTTAGGGACAGCGGCGTCCTACGAGCAGTACTTC
few	TRBV19	TRBJ2-6	-	CASSVTGANVLTF	TGTGCCAGTAGTGTAACTGGGGCCAACGTCCTGACTTTC
-	TRBV7-9	TRBJ2-1	TRBD2	CASSWGRGGEQFF	TGTGCCAGCAGCTGGGGACGGGGGGGTGAGCAGTTCTTC
-	TRBV6-5	TRBJ1-5	TRBD1	CASKPTGSSNQPQHF	TGTGCCAGCAAACCGACAGGGAGTAGCAATCAGCCCCAGCATTTT
-	TRBV3-1/TRBV3-2	TRBJ2-3	TRBD2	CASSQEGLAYVTDTQYF	TGTGCCAGCAGCCAAGAAGGACTAGCGTACGTCACAGATACGCAGTATTTT
-	TRBV6-6	TRBJ1-1	-	CASSQRGLIGAFF	TGTGCCAGCAGCCAAAGAGGGTTGATTGGGGCTTTCTTT
-	TRBV27	TRBJ2-4	TRBD2	CASSLQGRLAGKNIQYF	TGTGCCAGCAGTCTACAGGGGAGACTAGCGGGAAAAAACATTCAGTACTTC
-	TRBV12-3/TRBV12-4	TRBJ2-7	-	CASSLRDIYEQYF	TGTGCCAGCAGTCTTCGGGATATATACGAGCAGTACTTC